This T cell receptor beta chain was profiled in a study of blood T cell repertoires in COVID-19. Study at large: Samples representing acute and convalescent COVID-19 were sourced from the United States, Italy and Spain. Nucleic acid was either cDNA or gDNA, and it came from T cells, B-cell-depleted T cells, or PBMCs.

The germline V gene has CDR1 MNHEY and CDR2 SVGAGI. V shed 8 bases and J 0 bases; nucleotides not matched to a gene: 4. The CDR3 has 14 amino acids. Original processing notes: Estimation of nucleated cell counts was performed using reference gene primer amplification. Clones were read by immunoSEQ multiplex PCR, and TCRdb kept only the in-frame ones, dropping some. The D gene and trimming were derived from the DNA, and the V and J assignments and clone size from that table. The sample shows about 140,000 clones, about four fifths of them seen only once. The TCR was taken from a human donor in a cohort sampled during active COVID-19. Material: peripheral blood. This chain joins TRBV6-5 and TRBJ2-1, with 7 bases aligning to TRBD2. The CDR3 nucleotides read TGTGCCAGCCTTTGGGGGGGCTCCTACAATGAGCAGTTCTTC. Translation gives CASLWGGSYNEQFF.